A selection of T cell receptor beta chains follows, all from one sample in a study of T cells in tumors after PD-1 blockade. The method was immunoSEQ multiplex PCR; TCRdb's version includes in-frame clones alone and lacks a portion of them. The data contain 30,000 to 40,000 clones, approximately 78% of them singletons. The sample was PBMCs, taken before anti-PD-1 treatment. These receptors all come from a human donor with basal cell carcinoma. CDR3s include the opening cysteine and the closing phenylalanine or tryptophan. Fields, in order: clone size, J gene, V gene, D gene, CDR3 protein, CDR3 DNA. D genes are given only for firm matches. Clone size, where shown, is once, few, many, or a class for clones that have expanded.

size: few
J: TRBJ1-1
V: TRBV19
D: NA
CDR3: CASSIAPLKLGTTEAFF
DNA: TGTGCCAGTAGTATAGCGCCTTTAAAATTAGGGACGACTGAAGCTTTCTTT

size: NA
J: TRBJ2-1
V: TRBV4-3
D: NA
CDR3: CASSLSGAIGYNEQFF
DNA: TGCGCCAGCAGCCTGTCTGGGGCTATCGGCTACAATGAGCAGTTCTTC

size: NA
J: TRBJ2-3
V: TRBV11-3
D: NA
CDR3: CASSPSDTQYF
DNA: TGTGCCAGCAGCCCCTCGGATACGCAGTATTTT

size: NA
J: TRBJ2-1
V: TRBV6-5
D: NA
CDR3: CASSPRDKRNEQFF
DNA: TGTGCCAGCAGTCCCCGGGACAAACGCAATGAGCAGTTCTTC

size: NA
J: TRBJ1-2
V: TRBV7-2
D: NA
CDR3: CASSPRVGDTNYGYTF
DNA: TGTGCCAGCAGCCCAAGGGTAGGGGACACCAACTATGGCTACACCTTC

size: NA
J: TRBJ2-7
V: TRBV5-8
D: TRBD1
CDR3: CASSLIRQGALPVEQYF
DNA: TGTGCCAGCAGCTTGATCAGACAGGGGGCCCTTCCTGTGGAGCAGTACTTC

size: NA
J: TRBJ2-4
V: TRBV10-3
D: TRBD1
CDR3: CAIMSPGGTGARKNIQYF
DNA: TGTGCCATCATGTCCCCTGGAGGGACAGGGGCTCGGAAAAACATTCAGTACTTC

size: NA
J: TRBJ1-2
V: TRBV2
D: NA
CDR3: CASRLASTGTYGYTF
DNA: TGTGCCAGCAGGCTGGCTAGTACCGGGACCTATGGCTACACCTTC

size: medium-sized
J: TRBJ1-4
V: TRBV7-9
D: NA
CDR3: CASSHTSTGVSEKLFF
DNA: TGTGCCAGCAGCCACACATCCACCGGGGTCTCAGAAAAACTGTTTTTT

size: NA
J: TRBJ2-1
V: TRBV9
D: NA
CDR3: CASSVKEGSYNEQFF
DNA: TGTGCCAGCAGCGTCAAAGAGGGGTCCTACAATGAGCAGTTCTTC

size: NA
J: TRBJ2-2
V: TRBV4-2
D: NA
CDR3: CASSQEIGVINTGELFF
DNA: TGTGCCAGCAGCCAAGAGATTGGGGTCATAAACACCGGGGAGCTGTTTTTT

size: NA
J: TRBJ1-1
V: TRBV7-2
D: NA
CDR3: CASSLAGSTNTEAFF
DNA: TGTGCCAGCAGCTTAGCGGGCAGCACAAACACTGAAGCTTTCTTT

size: NA
J: TRBJ1-5
V: TRBV19
D: NA
CDR3: CASSLTGRDQPQHF
DNA: TGTGCCAGTAGTTTGACAGGTAGGGATCAGCCCCAGCATTTT

size: NA
J: TRBJ2-7
V: TRBV28
D: TRBD2
CDR3: CASSPGTSGRGPPTKQYF
DNA: TGTGCCAGCAGCCCCGGGACTAGCGGGAGGGGACCTCCTACGAAGCAGTACTTC

size: NA
J: TRBJ2-7
V: TRBV5-4
D: NA
CDR3: CASSSGTNRGEQYF
DNA: TGTGCCAGCAGCTCGGGGACCAATCGAGGAGAGCAGTACTTC

size: NA
J: TRBJ1-1
V: TRBV9
D: NA
CDR3: CASRAGGGVLNTEAFF
DNA: TGTGCCAGCAGGGCCGGAGGAGGGGTCTTGAACACTGAAGCTTTCTTT

size: few
J: TRBJ1-6
V: TRBV2
D: NA
CDR3: CASSWQASRSYNSPLHF
DNA: TGTGCCAGCAGTTGGCAGGCATCTCGTTCCTATAATTCACCCCTCCACTTT

size: NA
J: TRBJ2-7
V: TRBV27
D: NA
CDR3: CASSSRQMGTYEQYF
DNA: TGTGCCAGCAGTTCCAGACAGATGGGTACCTACGAGCAGTACTTC

size: NA
J: TRBJ2-1
V: TRBV7-2
D: NA
CDR3: CASSLVGRGPYNEQFF
DNA: TGTGCCAGCAGCTTAGTAGGCAGGGGACCCTACAATGAGCAGTTCTTC

size: NA
J: TRBJ1-1
V: TRBV28
D: NA
CDR3: CASSLGGPWTEAFF
DNA: TGTGCCAGCAGTTTGGGGGGTCCATGGACTGAAGCTTTCTTT

size: NA
J: TRBJ1-5
V: TRBV2
D: NA
CDR3: CASTLGLGAAQHF
DNA: TGTGCCAGCACCTTGGGGTTGGGCGCAGCCCAGCATTTT

size: NA
J: TRBJ2-2
V: TRBV7-9
D: TRBD2
CDR3: CASSRGGDGELFF
DNA: TGTGCCAGCAGCCGGGGGGGCGACGGGGAGCTGTTTTTT

size: NA
J: TRBJ1-1
V: TRBV27
D: NA
CDR3: CASHAERGTEAFF
DNA: TGTGCCAGCCATGCGGAGCGGGGAACTGAAGCTTTCTTT

size: NA
J: TRBJ1-2
V: TRBV2
D: NA
CDR3: CASHPPSGQYYGYTF
DNA: TGTGCCAGCCACCCCCCCTCCGGGCAGTACTATGGCTACACCTTC

size: few
J: TRBJ1-4
V: TRBV9
D: NA
CDR3: CASSVDGGPPAPNEKLFF
DNA: TGTGCCAGCAGCGTAGATGGGGGACCTCCGGCCCCTAATGAAAAACTGTTTTTT

size: NA
J: TRBJ2-7
V: TRBV7-9
D: TRBD1
CDR3: CASSPGQGDSYEQYF
DNA: TGTGCCAGCAGCCCGGGACAGGGGGATTCCTACGAGCAGTACTTC

size: NA
J: TRBJ2-3
V: TRBV7-9
D: TRBD2
CDR3: CASSFGAGGGDTQYF
DNA: TGTGCCAGCAGCTTTGGAGCGGGAGGCGGGGATACGCAGTATTTT

size: NA
J: TRBJ2-7
V: TRBV4-3
D: NA
CDR3: CASSQEARGAYEQYF
DNA: TGCGCCAGCAGCCAAGAGGCCCGCGGAGCCTACGAGCAGTACTTC

size: few
J: TRBJ2-1
V: TRBV20-1
D: NA
CDR3: CSASSGIQREQFF
DNA: TGCAGTGCTAGTTCGGGTATTCAACGAGAGCAGTTCTTC

size: NA
J: TRBJ1-3
V: TRBV4-3
D: TRBD1
CDR3: CASSQATGDLGNTIYF
DNA: TGCGCCAGCAGCCAAGCTACAGGGGATCTCGGGAACACCATATATTTT

size: once
J: TRBJ2-7
V: TRBV7-9
D: NA
CDR3: CASSFRSYEQYF
DNA: TGTGCCAGCTCCTTCCGGTCCTACGAGCAGTACTTC

size: once
J: TRBJ2-2
V: TRBV18
D: TRBD1
CDR3: CASSPGQGDTGELFF
DNA: TGTGCCAGCTCACCAGGACAGGGAGACACCGGGGAGCTGTTTTTT

size: NA
J: TRBJ2-5
V: TRBV9
D: NA
CDR3: CASSVGGTQETQYF
DNA: TGTGCCAGCAGCGTAGGGGGGACCCAAGAGACCCAGTACTTC

size: NA
J: TRBJ2-7
V: TRBV28
D: NA
CDR3: CASSPPSPGHREQYF
DNA: TGTGCCAGCAGCCCCCCCTCTCCGGGACATAGGGAGCAGTACTTC

size: NA
J: TRBJ1-2
V: TRBV14
D: NA
CDR3: CASSQENNYGYTF
DNA: TGTGCCAGCAGCCAAGAGAATAACTATGGCTACACCTTC

size: NA
J: TRBJ2-7
V: TRBV5-1
D: TRBD2
CDR3: CASSSGGYEQYF
DNA: TGCGCCAGCAGCTCGGGAGGCTACGAGCAGTACTTC

size: NA
J: TRBJ1-1
V: TRBV3-1/TRBV3-2
D: NA
CDR3: CASSQDRETARNTEAFF
DNA: TGTGCCAGCAGCCAAGATCGTGAGACTGCCAGGAACACTGAAGCTTTCTTT

size: many
J: TRBJ2-3
V: TRBV11-3
D: NA
CDR3: CASSLRMGSTDTQYF
DNA: TGTGCCAGCAGCCTAAGGATGGGCAGCACAGATACGCAGTATTTT

size: NA
J: TRBJ2-5
V: TRBV9
D: NA
CDR3: CASNQRAQETQYF
DNA: TGTGCCAGCAATCAACGGGCCCAAGAGACCCAGTACTTC

size: medium-sized
J: TRBJ2-3
V: TRBV7-9
D: NA
CDR3: CASSLGSPDTQYF
DNA: TGTGCCAGCAGCTTGGGATCTCCAGATACGCAGTATTTT

size: few
J: TRBJ2-1
V: TRBV2
D: TRBD2
CDR3: CASRKEREGRNEQFF
DNA: TGTGCCAGCAGAAAGGAGCGGGAGGGCCGTAATGAGCAGTTCTTC